What follows is one T cell receptor beta chain and its context. This sample was included in a study of T cell responses to AZD1222 COVID-19 vaccine. Some clones are missing from TCRdb's copy, which holds only in-frame ones; the method was immunoSEQ multiplex PCR. The table has about 160,000 clones, 92% seen once; the top ten hold roughly 4.4%. Sequenced here: peripheral blood, sampled on day 0 of MenACWY control vaccination. This TCR was recovered from an adult in good health.

This chain's CDR3 is CASSQDLTSSYEQYF. In DNA, the CDR3 is TGTGCCAGCAGCCAAGATCTTACTAGCTCCTACGAGCAGTACTTC. J is TRBJ2-7 and V is TRBV3-1 (or the pseudogene TRBV3-2), with TRBD2 as a possible D gene (5 bases). This CDR3 has 15 amino acids. Germline CDR1 reads LGHDT; CDR2 reads YNNKEL (reference sequence). V lost 0 bases and J 0 bases, leaving 9 bases between the germline ends.